A single sample gave rise to the 13 T cell receptor beta chains below, sequenced in a study of T cell responses to AZD1222 COVID-19 vaccine. This table comes from immunoSEQ multiplex PCR, and its TCRdb copy is limited to in-frame clones, with some not included. This table has 100,000 to 120,000 clones, less than 95% appearing once. The specimen comprised peripheral blood, sampled 28 days after the second AZD1222 dose. The receptors stem from an adult who received the AZD1222 COVID-19 vaccine.

The genes are TRBV5-6 and TRBJ2-3; D call uncertain. This CDR3 region has 16 residues. Germline V gene sequence: CDR1 SGHDT, CDR2 YYEEEE. V lost 1 base and J lost 3, with 15 bases in between. CDR3 sequence reads: CASSLLASGFTDTQYF. The CDR3 nucleotides read TGTGCCAGCAGCTTGTTGGCATCTGGTTTTACAGATACGCAGTATTTT. Looking up the rest from reference TRBV5-6 and TRBJ2-3 gives the full variable domain: DAGVTQSPTHLIKTRGQQVTLRCSPKSGHDTVSWYQQALGQGPQFIFQYYEEEERQRGNFPDRFSGHQFPNYSSELNVNALLLGDSALYLCASSLLASGFTDTQYFGPGTRLTVL.

The chain has TRBV7-8 and TRBJ1-1; 10 positions agree with TRBD1. Germline V lookup: CDR1 SGHVS, CDR2 FQNEAQ. The length of the CDR3 is 16 residues. V gave up 6 bases and J gave up 1 base; unmatched junction bases: 8. The CDR3 DNA is TGTGCCAGCAGACCCCGACAGGGGGCATGGAACACTGAAGCTTTCTTT. It yields the protein CASRPRQGAWNTEAFF.

The genes are TRBV11-3 and TRBJ1-1; D may be TRBD1 (6 bases). V was cut by 4 bases and J by 7 bases, with 19 bases left in between. CDR3 length equals 15 residues. Germline CDR1 SGHNT, CDR2 YENEEA. The CDR3 protein is CASSSRQVHSGEAFF. The DNA for the CDR3 is TGTGCCAGCAGCTCCCGACAGGTTCACTCCGGTGAAGCTTTCTTT.

V is TRBV7-6 and J is TRBJ1-5, with a possible D match to TRBD1 (5 bases). The CDR3 runs 17 residues. V lost 1 base and J 0 bases, leaving 13 bases between the germline ends. Germline CDR1 is SGHVS and CDR2 is FNYEAQ. The CDR3 nucleotides read TGTGCCAGCAGCTTAGGGAGGGGCGGTTATAGCAATCAGCCCCAGCATTTT. The encoded protein is CASSLGRGGYSNQPQHF.

CDR3 sequence reads: CASSLGRFTGELFF. The CDR3 DNA is TGTGCCAGCAGCTTAGGCCGCTTCACCGGGGAGCTGTTTTTT. V is TRBV11-1 and J is TRBJ2-2; D unclear. The CDR3 length is 14 residues. Trimming pared 1 base from V and 4 bases from J, leaving 7 bases between. CDR1 and CDR2 (germline): SGHAT, FQDESV (reference sequence).

This chain uses TRBV18 with TRBJ2-7; D may be TRBD1 (6 bases). Germline V lookup: CDR1 KGHSH, CDR2 LQKENI. Trimming took off 0 bases at V and 2 bases at J, with 8 bases between the two ends. The length of the CDR3 is 14 residues. CDR3 DNA sequence: TGTGCCAGCTCACCACCCCGGGACACCTACGAGCAGTACTTC. Translated, it gives CASSPPRDTYEQYF.

The V call is TRBV3-1 (or the pseudogene TRBV3-2), the J call TRBJ1-2; TRBD1 agrees at 11 bases. The CDR3 spans 16 residues. The V segment lost 2 bases and the J segment 2 bases; nucleotides outside the gene matches: 4. Germline V gene data show CDR1 as LGHDT and CDR2 as YNNKEL (reference sequence). CDR3 residues: CASSQHRTGGNYGYTF. CDR3 in DNA: TGTGCCAGCAGCCAACATAGGACAGGGGGCAACTATGGCTACACCTTC.

The V call is TRBV30, the J call TRBJ2-7; possible D gene TRBD2, 6 bases. V was clipped by 0 bases and J by 7 bases, with 10 bases between them. The CDR3 extends over 12 amino acids. CDR1 is GTSNPN, CDR2 SVGIG, per germline (reference sequence). The chain's CDR3 is CAWSVGGKEQYF. The CDR3, as DNA: TGTGCCTGGAGTGTTGGGGGGAAGGAGCAGTACTTC.

V usage is TRBV14 and J usage is TRBJ1-5; 7 bases match TRBD1. V was clipped by 1 base and J by 2 bases; unmatched bases: 2. The CDR3 length is 15 residues. CDR1 and CDR2 from the germline V gene are SGHDN and FVKESK. The CDR3 coding sequence is TGTGCCAGCAGCCAAGTCACAGGGGGCAATCAGCCCCAGCATTTT. It yields the protein CASSQVTGGNQPQHF.

V is TRBV29-1 and J is TRBJ2-2, with 10 bases identical to TRBD2. The J segment lost 2 bases and the V segment lost 3 bases, leaving 6 bases of the junction unmatched. Germline V gene data show CDR1 as SQVTM and CDR2 as ANQGSEA. The CDR3 has 16 amino acids. The CDR3 DNA reads TGCAGCGTTGACGGGCTAGCGGGAGAAAACACCGGGGAGCTGTTTTTT. Translating it yields CSVDGLAGENTGELFF.

This clone was picked up one time. This sequence joins TRBV30 and TRBJ1-5; 10 bases line up with TRBD1. Germline V gene data show CDR1 as GTSNPN and CDR2 as SVGIG (reference sequence). V was clipped by 2 bases and J by 6 bases; unmatched bases: 16. This CDR3 region has 18 residues. CDR3 sequence (DNA): TGTGCCTGGAGTAAACAAGCCGGGACAGGGGACCTTGGTCAGCCCCAGCATTTT. This translates into CAWSKQAGTGDLGQPQHF.

The V call is TRBV6-5, the J call TRBJ2-3; D remains ambiguous. The V end lost 3 bases, the J end lost 0 bases, and 4 bases lay between the germline ends. Germline CDR1 is MNHEY and CDR2 is SVGAGI. The CDR3 spans 13 residues. The CDR3 bases are TGTGCCAGCAGTTATGTGAGCACAGATACGCAGTATTTT. This codes for CASSYVSTDTQYF.

J is TRBJ1-2 and V is TRBV7-6, with TRBD1 matching 9 bases. Germline CDR1 is SGHVS and CDR2 is FNYEAQ. The CDR3 is 15 residues long. The J segment lost 6 bases and the V segment lost 4 bases, leaving 9 bases of the junction unmatched. The CDR3 is CASSSRDRVTDGYTF. The CDR3 DNA reads TGTGCCAGCAGCTCCCGGGACAGGGTAACAGATGGCTACACCTTC.